This T cell receptor beta chain was identified in a study of preoperative IRX-2 immunotherapy in early breast cancer. Treatment indicated: preoperative locoregional IRX-2 cytokine immunotherapy. Samples came from a phase Ib trial of preoperative locoregional IRX-2 cytokine immunotherapy. Repertoires were generated with immunoSEQ multiplex PCR, while TCRdb's copy carries only in-frame clones and drops some. The sample lists around 40,000 clones; approximately 80% were seen once. The CDR3 is 16 amino acids. CDR1 is MNHGY and CDR2 is SAAAGT in the germline V gene. V was cut by 4 bases and J by 0 bases, with 15 bases left in between.

This receptor was taken from a human donor with breast cancer. Sample: tumor tissue, taken after IRX-2 immunotherapy. The chain recombines TRBV6-8 with TRBJ1-1, with D maybe TRBD1 (5 bases). CDR3 protein: CASSSVSWGVNTEAFF. For the CDR3, the DNA is TGTGCCAGCAGTTCCGTTTCCTGGGGGGTGAACACTGAAGCTTTCTTT.